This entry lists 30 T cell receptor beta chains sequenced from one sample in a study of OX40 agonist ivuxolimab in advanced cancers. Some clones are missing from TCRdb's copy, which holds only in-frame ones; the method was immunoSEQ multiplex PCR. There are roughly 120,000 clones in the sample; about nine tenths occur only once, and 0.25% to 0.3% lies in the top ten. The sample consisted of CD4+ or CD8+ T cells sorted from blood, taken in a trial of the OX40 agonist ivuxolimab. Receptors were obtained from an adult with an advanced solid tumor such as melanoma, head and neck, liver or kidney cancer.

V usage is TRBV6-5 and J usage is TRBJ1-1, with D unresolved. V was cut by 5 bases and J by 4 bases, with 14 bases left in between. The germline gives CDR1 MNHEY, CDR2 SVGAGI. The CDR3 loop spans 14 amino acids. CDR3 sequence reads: CASSEGLRSTEAFF. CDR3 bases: TGTGCCAGCAGTGAAGGACTGAGGTCCACTGAAGCTTTCTTT.

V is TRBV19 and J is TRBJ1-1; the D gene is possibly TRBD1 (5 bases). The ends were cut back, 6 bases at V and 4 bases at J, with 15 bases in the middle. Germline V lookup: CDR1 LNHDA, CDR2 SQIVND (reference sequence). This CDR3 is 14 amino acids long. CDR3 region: CASRNPGVGTEAFF. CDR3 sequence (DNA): TGTGCCAGTAGGAATCCGGGGGTTGGCACTGAAGCTTTCTTT.

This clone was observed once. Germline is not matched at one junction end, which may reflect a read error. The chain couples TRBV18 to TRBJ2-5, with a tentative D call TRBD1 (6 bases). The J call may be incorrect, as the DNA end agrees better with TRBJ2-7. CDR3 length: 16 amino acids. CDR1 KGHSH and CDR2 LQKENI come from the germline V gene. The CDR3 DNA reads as TGTGCCAGCTCACCACGATGGGACACAACTTCCTCCGAGCAGTACTTC. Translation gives CASSPRWDTTSSEQYF.

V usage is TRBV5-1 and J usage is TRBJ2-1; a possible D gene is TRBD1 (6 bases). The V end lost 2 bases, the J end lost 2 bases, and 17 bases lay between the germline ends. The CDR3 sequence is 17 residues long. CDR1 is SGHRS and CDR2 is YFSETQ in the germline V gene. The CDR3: CASSLTSGTRAYNEQFF. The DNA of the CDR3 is TGCGCCAGCAGCTTAACATCGGGGACAAGAGCCTACAATGAGCAGTTCTTC.

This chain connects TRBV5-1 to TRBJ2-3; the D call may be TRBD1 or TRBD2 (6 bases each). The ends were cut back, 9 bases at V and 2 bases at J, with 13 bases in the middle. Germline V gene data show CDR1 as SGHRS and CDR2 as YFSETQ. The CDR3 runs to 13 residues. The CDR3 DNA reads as TGCGCCACCGGAAGGGGGGACACAGATACGCAGTATTTT. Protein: CATGRGDTDTQYF. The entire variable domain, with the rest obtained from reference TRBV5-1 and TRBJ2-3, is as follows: KAGVTQTPRYLIKTRGQQVTLSCSPISGHRSVSWYQQTPGQGLQFLFEYFSETQRNKGNFPGRFSGRQFSNSRSEMNVSTLELGDSALYLCATGRGDTDTQYFGPGTRLTVL.

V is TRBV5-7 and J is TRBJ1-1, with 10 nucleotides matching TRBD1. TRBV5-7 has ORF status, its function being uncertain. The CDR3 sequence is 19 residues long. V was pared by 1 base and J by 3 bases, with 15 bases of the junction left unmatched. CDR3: CASSLWGPGQGCRDTEAFF. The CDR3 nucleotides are TGTGCCAGCAGCTTGTGGGGCCCGGGACAGGGGTGTAGAGACACTGAAGCTTTCTTT.

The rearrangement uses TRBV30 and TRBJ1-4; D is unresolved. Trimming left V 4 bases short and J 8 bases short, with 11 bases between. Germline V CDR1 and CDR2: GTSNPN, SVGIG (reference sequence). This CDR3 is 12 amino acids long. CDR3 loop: CAWKRAREKLFF. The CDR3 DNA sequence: TGTGCCTGGAAACGTGCGAGGGAAAAACTGTTTTTT.

The CDR3 spells CASSFKSRHREQETQYF. CDR3 in DNA: TGTGCCAGCAGCTTCAAAAGCCGCCACAGGGAACAAGAGACCCAGTACTTC. The chain recombines TRBV7-9 with TRBJ2-5; TRBD1 is a possible D gene (6 bases). The germline V gene encodes CDR1 SEHNR and CDR2 FQNEAQ (reference sequence). The CDR3 is 17 amino acids. The V end lost 3 bases, the J end lost 2 bases, and 19 bases lay between the germline ends.

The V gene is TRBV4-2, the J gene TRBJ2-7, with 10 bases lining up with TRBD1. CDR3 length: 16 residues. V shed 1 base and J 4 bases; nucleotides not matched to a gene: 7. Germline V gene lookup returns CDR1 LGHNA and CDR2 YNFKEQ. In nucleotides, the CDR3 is TGTGCCAGCAGCCAAGCTTCGACAGGGGGCTTTTACGAGCAGTACTTC. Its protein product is CASSQASTGGFYEQYF.

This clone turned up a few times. The CDR3 coding sequence is TGTGCCAGTAGTATTCCTGATAGCTCCTACAATGAGCAGTTCTTC. Its protein product is CASSIPDSSYNEQFF. The chain carries TRBV19 and TRBJ2-1; D is unresolved. Germline V gene sequence: CDR1 LNHDA, CDR2 SQIVND (reference sequence). V gave up 3 bases and J gave up 0 bases, with 9 bases separating them. This CDR3 region has 15 residues.

The CDR3 spells CASSAYGRINTGELFF. The CDR3 DNA reads as TGTGCCAGCAGTGCCTACGGGAGGATCAACACCGGGGAGCTGTTTTTT. J is TRBJ2-2 and V is TRBV27; 7 bases map to TRBD2. J lost 2 bases, V lost 5 bases, and 8 bases had no gene match. CDR1 and CDR2 from the germline V gene are MNHEY and SMNVEV (reference sequence). This CDR3 spans 16 amino acids.

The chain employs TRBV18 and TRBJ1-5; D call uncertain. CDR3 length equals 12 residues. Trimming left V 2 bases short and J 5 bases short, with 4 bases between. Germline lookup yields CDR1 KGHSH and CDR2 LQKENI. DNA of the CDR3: TGTGCCAGCTCACCAAACCATCAGCCCCAGCATTTT. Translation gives CASSPNHQPQHF.

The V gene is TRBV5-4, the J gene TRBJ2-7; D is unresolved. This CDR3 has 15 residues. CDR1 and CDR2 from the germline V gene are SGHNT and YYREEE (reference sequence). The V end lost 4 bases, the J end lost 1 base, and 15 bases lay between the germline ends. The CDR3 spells CASSSGHQASYEQYF. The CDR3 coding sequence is TGTGCCAGCAGCAGTGGGCACCAGGCTTCCTACGAGCAGTACTTC.

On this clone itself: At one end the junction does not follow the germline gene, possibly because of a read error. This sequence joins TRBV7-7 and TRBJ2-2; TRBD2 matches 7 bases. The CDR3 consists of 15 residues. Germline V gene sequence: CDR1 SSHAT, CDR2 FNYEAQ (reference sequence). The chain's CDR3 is CASSLSGGGTGELFF. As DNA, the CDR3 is TGTGCTAGCAGCTTAAGTGGCGGGGGAACCGGGGAGCTGTTTTTT.

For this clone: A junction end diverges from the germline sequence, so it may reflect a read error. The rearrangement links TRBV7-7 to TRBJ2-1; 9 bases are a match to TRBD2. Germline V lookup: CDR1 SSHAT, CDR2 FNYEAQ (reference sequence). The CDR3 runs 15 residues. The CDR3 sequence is CASSSGLAGVGEQFF. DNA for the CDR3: TGTGCTAGCAGCTCGGGACTAGCCGGGGTCGGGGAGCAGTTCTTC. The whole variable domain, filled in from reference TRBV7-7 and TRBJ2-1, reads GAGVSQSPRYKVTKRGQDVTLRCDPISSHATLYWYQQALGQGPEFLTYFNYEAQPDKSGLPSDRFSAERPEGSISTLTIQRTEQRDSAMYRCASSSGLAGVGEQFFGPGTRLTVL.

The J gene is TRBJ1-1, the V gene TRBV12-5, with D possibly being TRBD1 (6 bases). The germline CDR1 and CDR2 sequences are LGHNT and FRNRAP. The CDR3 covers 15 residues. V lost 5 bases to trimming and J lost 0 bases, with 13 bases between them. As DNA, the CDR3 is TGTGCTAGTGGTCCGGACAGCCGCATGAACACTGAAGCTTTCTTT. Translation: CASGPDSRMNTEAFF. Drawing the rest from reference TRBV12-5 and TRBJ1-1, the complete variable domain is DARVTQTPRHKVTEMGQEVTMRCQPILGHNTVFWYRQTMMQGLELLAYFRNRAPLDDSGMPKDRFSAEMPDATLATLKIQPSEPRDSAVYFCASGPDSRMNTEAFFGQGTRLTVV.

The CDR3 DNA is TGTGCCAGCAGCCAAGGGACGCTCGGGACAGGAATCTACAATGAGCAGTTCTTC. Its protein product is CASSQGTLGTGIYNEQFF. J is TRBJ2-1 and V is TRBV4-2; 8 bases match TRBD1. Germline V CDR1 and CDR2: LGHNA, YNFKEQ. With 1 base clipped from V and 3 bases from J, the junction kept 11 bases outside the gene matches. The CDR3 contains 18 residues.

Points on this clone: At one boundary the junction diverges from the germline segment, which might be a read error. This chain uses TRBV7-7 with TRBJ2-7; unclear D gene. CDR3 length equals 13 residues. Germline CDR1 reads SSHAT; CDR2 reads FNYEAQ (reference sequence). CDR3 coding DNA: TGTGCTAGCAGCTTAAACCCCTCCTACGAGCAGTACTTC. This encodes CASSLNPSYEQYF.

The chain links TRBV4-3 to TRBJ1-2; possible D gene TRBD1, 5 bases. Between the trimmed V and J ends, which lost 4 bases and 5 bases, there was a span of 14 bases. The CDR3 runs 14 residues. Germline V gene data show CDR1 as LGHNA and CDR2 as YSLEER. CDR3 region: CASSRPGDDYGYTF. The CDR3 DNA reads TGCGCCAGCAGCCGCCCCGGGGACGATTATGGCTACACCTTC.

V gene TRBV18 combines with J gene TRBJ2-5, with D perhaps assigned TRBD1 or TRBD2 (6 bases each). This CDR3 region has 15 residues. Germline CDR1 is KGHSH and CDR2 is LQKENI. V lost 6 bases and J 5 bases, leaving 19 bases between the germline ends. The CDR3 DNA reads TGTGCCAGCTCCCAAAGGGGGGATCCAAAGGAGACCCAGTACTTC. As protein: CASSQRGDPKETQYF.

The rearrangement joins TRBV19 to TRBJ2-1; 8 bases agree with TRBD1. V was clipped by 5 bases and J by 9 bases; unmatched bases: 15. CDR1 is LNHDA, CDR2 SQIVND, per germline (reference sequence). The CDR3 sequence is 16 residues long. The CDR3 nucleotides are TGTGCCAGTAGTGGACAGGGTTGGTACGCCCTAGGTGAGCAGTTCTTC. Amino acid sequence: CASSGQGWYALGEQFF.

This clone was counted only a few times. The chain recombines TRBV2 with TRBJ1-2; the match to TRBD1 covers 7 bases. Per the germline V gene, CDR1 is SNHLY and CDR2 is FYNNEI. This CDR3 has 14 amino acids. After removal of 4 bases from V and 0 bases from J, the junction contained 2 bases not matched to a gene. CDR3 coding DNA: TGTGCCAGCAGTGGCCAGGGGGCTAACTATGGCTACACCTTC. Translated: CASSGQGANYGYTF.

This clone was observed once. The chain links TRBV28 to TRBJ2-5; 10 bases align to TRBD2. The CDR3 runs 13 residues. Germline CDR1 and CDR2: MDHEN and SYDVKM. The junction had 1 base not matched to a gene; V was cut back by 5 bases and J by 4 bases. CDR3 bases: TGTGCCAGCAGTGGACTAGCGGCAGAGACCCAGTACTTC. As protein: CASSGLAAETQYF.

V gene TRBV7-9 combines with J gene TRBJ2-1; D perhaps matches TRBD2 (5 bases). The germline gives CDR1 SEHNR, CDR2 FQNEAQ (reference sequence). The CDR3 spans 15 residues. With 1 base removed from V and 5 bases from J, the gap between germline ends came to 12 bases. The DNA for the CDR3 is TGTGCCAGCAGCTTAGAAGGGAGTAACGACAATGAGCAGTTCTTC. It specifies CASSLEGSNDNEQFF. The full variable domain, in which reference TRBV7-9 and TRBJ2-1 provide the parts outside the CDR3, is DTGVSQNPRHKITKRGQNVTFRCDPISEHNRLYWYRQTLGQGPEFLTYFQNEAQLEKSRLLSDRFSAERPKGSFSTLEIQRTEQGDSAMYLCASSLEGSNDNEQFFGPGTRLTVL.

CDR3 DNA sequence: TGTGCCAGCACTGGGCAGTTACTCTATGGCTACACCTTC. Residues: CASTGQLLYGYTF. The rearrangement uses TRBV6-1 and TRBJ1-2; D unresolved. The V gene lost 7 bases and the J gene lost 4 bases, with 13 bases spanning the gap. Germline-derived CDR1 and CDR2 are MNHNS and SASEGT. The CDR3 has 13 amino acids.

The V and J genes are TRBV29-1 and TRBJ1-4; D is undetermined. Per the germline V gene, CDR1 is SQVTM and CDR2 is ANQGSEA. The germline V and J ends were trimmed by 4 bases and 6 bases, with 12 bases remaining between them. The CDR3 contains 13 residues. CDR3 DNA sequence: TGCAGCGTTGTGGAACGTTCCGATGAAAAACTGTTTTTT. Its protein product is CSVVERSDEKLFF.

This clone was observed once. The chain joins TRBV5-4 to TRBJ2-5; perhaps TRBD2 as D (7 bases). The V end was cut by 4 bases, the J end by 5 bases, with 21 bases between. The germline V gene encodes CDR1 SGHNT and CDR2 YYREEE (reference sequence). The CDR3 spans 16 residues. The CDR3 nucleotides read TGTGCCAGCAGCCTGGGAGGGGACATTGAGGGGGAGACCCAGTACTTC. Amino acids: CASSLGGDIEGETQYF.

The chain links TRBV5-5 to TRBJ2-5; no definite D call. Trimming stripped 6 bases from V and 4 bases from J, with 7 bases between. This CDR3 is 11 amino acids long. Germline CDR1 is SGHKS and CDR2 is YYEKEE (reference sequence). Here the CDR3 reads CASTLRETQYF. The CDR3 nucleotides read TGTGCCAGCACCCTTAGAGAGACCCAGTACTTC.

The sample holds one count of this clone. For the CDR3, the DNA is TGTGCCAGCAGTGTCAGGGGGCCGAACACTGAAGCTTTCTTT. Translated, it gives CASSVRGPNTEAFF. J is TRBJ1-1 and V is TRBV6-1; 8 nucleotides align to TRBD1. The V and J ends lost 4 bases and 1 base, in that order; junction bases with no gene match: 2. The length of the CDR3 is 14 residues. Germline V lookup: CDR1 MNHNS, CDR2 SASEGT.

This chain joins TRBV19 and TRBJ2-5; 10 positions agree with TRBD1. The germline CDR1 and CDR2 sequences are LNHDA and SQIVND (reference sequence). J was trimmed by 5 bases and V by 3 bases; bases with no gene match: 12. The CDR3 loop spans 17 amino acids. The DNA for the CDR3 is TGTGCCAGTAGTATTTTCCCCGACAGGGGGCGCGAGGAGACCCAGTACTTC. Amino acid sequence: CASSIFPDRGREETQYF.